This T cell receptor beta chain was profiled in a study of T cells in women clearing cervical HPV infection. Looking at the study overall: Case blood drawn at lesion detection; control blood after infection cleared.

Prevalent HPV16 infections were excluded; only incident single HPV16 infections included. With regard to this clone: The read gets to within 3 residues of the CDR3 end, and the germline J gene fills in the rest.

CDR3 length: 13 amino acids. Trimming took 5 bases from V and 4 from J, leaving 12 bases between them. Looked up from germline, CDR1 is SGHRS and CDR2 is YFSETQ. Generated by immunoSEQ multiplex PCR, the TCRdb table keeps only in-frame clones and is missing some. This sample's table reports tens of thousands of clones. The chain is built from TRBV5-1 and TRBJ2-5, with a tentative D call TRBD1 (5 bases). This clonotype originated in a woman aged 18-70 years with a cervical HPV16 infection that either progressed to CIN3+ or cleared (not recorded which). The sequenced material came from blood buffy coat. CDR3 bases read: TGCGCCAGCAGTCCAACAGGTCGAGAGACC. Its translation is CASSPTGRET. The whole CDR3 sequence is CASSPTGRETQYF.